This record looks at one T cell receptor beta chain sequence and its context. The CDR3 loop spans 16 amino acids. Germline V lookup: CDR1 SGHVS, CDR2 FQNEAQ. Trimming took 4 bases from V and 7 from J, leaving 20 bases between them. The data were obtained in a study of blood T cell repertoires in COVID-19. The repertoire was sequenced with immunoSEQ multiplex PCR; TCRdb's copy has only in-frame clones and lacks some. The repertoire consists of about 150,000 clones, with roughly nine tenths occurring once and the leading ten covering 15%. The TCR sequence derives from a woman aged 40 to 49 with acute or convalescent COVID-19. The specimen was peripheral blood. The chain employs TRBV7-8 and TRBJ1-5; TRBD1 is a possible D gene (5 bases). The CDR3 DNA reads TGTGCCAGCAGCTCCAACCCGGCAGGGCCTCTCCAGCCCCAGCATTTT. Amino acids: CASSSNPAGPLQPQHF. The variable domain in full, with the rest retrieved from reference TRBV7-8 and TRBJ1-5, is GAGVSQSPRYKVAKRGQDVALRCDPISGHVSLFWYQQALGQGPEFLTYFQNEAQLDKSGLPSDRFFAERPEGSVSTLKIQRTQQEDSAVYLCASSSNPAGPLQPQHFGDGTRLSIL.